One and the same sample provided the 3 T cell receptor beta chains below, sequenced in a study of CD8 T cells in Susac syndrome (dated by TCRdb to about 2019). The library was obtained by the immunoSEQ multiplex PCR assay. RNA was extracted using the RNeasy kit, and roughly 0.5 to 1 microgram was reverse transcribed with random hexamers. TCRdb reprocessing: public reads trimmed at Q25 with fastp, clones called with MiXCR, in-frame beta chains kept. Each entry is one CDR3 protein sequence, shown with its most common DNA and genes. Here the sample has almost 450,000 distinct CDR3 sequences; about 85% occur a single time. The ten largest clones represent approximately 0.12% of the sample. Sequencing used CD8+ T cells from PBMCs. All receptors come from a human donor with multiple sclerosis.

This chain connects TRBV2 to TRBJ1-6; D remains unclear. The length of the CDR3 is 13 residues. The germline V and J ends were trimmed by 6 bases and 5 bases, with 8 bases remaining between them. The germline V gene has CDR1 SNHLY and CDR2 FYNNEI. This CDR3 is CASRGPNNSPLHF. The CDR3 nucleotides read TGTGCCAGCAGGGGTCCCAATAATTCACCCCTCCACTTT. Drawing the rest from reference TRBV2 and TRBJ1-6, the complete variable domain is EPEVTQTPSHQVTQMGQEVILRCVPISNHLYFYWYRQILGQKVEFLVSFYNNEISEKSEIFDDQFSVERPDGSNFTLKIRSTKLEDSAMYFCASRGPNNSPLHFGNGTRLTVT.

The chain uses TRBV12-3 or TRBV12-4 and TRBJ1-5; D gene uncertain. The CDR3 has 14 residues. Trimming removed 4 bases at V and 3 bases at J, with 10 bases between. The CDR3 DNA reads as TGTGCCAGCAGTTCCGTGAACCCCAATCAGCCCCAGCATTTT. Protein: CASSSVNPNQPQHF.

V is TRBV29-1 and J is TRBJ2-7; the D gene is possibly TRBD2 (6 bases). CDR1 and CDR2 (germline): SQVTM, ANQGSEA. Trimming left V 6 bases short and J 0 bases short, with 12 bases between. This CDR3 contains 13 residues. In nucleotides, the CDR3 is TGCAGCGTCGCCTGGAGGGACTCCTACGAGCAGTACTTC. This encodes CSVAWRDSYEQYF.